The 25 T cell receptor beta chains below all came from one sample that was sequenced in a study of T cells expressing NK-cell markers. TCRdb re-called the 5' RACE reads and gives one entry per CDR3 protein, without DNA. This sample's table reports roughly 3,500 distinct CDR3 sequences. Sample: blood T cells: a sorted CD56 or NKG2C T cell subset, CD4+ or CD8+ T cells, or bulk PBMC T cells (not recorded which). The source of these receptors is a man between 18 and 69 years old in good health.

The chain employs TRBV7-8 and TRBJ2-1; TCRdb picks TRBD1, but there is no DNA to check that call. There are 15 residues in the CDR3. The V gene's germline CDR1 is SGHVS and CDR2 FQNEAQ. CDR3 residues: CASSSWAGPSGEQFF.

V gene TRBV27 combines with J gene TRBJ2-3; TCRdb selects TRBD1, and the lack of DNA leaves this call unchecked. Germline V CDR1 and CDR2: MNHEY, SMNVEV (reference sequence). The CDR3 covers 15 residues. The CDR3 is CASSSTGAPTDTQYF.

The CDR3 spells CASKIGERTNNEQFF. The chain links TRBV19 to TRBJ2-1; TCRdb returns TRBD1, unconfirmable since there is no DNA. This CDR3 spans 15 amino acids. CDR1 LNHDA and CDR2 SQIVND come from the germline V gene (reference sequence).

This rearrangement joins TRBV5-8 to TRBJ1-1. This CDR3 has 13 amino acids. Germline V CDR1 and CDR2: SGHTS, YDEGEE. The CDR3 is CASSFGRTAEAFF.

The chain employs TRBV12-3 or TRBV12-4 and TRBJ2-3; the D call of TRBD2 rests on TCRdb alone, since no DNA is present to check it. CDR3 length: 15 residues. CDR3 sequence: CASSPPSALPDTQYF.

The chain couples TRBV7-2 to TRBJ2-1; TCRdb proposes TRBD1, but this gene call is untestable without DNA. The germline V gene encodes CDR1 SGHTA and CDR2 FQGNSA. The CDR3 covers 14 residues. The CDR3 reads CASSFYWGLDEQFF.

This chain connects TRBV11-2 to TRBJ1-1; the D call from TCRdb, TRBD1, cannot be confirmed without DNA. The CDR3 length is 14 residues. Germline CDR1 and CDR2: SGHAT and FQNNGV. The CDR3 spells CASSRTPLNTEAFF.

This chain joins TRBV20-1 and TRBJ2-5; the TRBD1 assignment by TCRdb is unverifiable without DNA. The CDR3 contains 14 residues. Germline CDR1 and CDR2: DFQATT and SNEGSKA (reference sequence). The CDR3 here is CSATGETAQETQYF.

CDR3 protein: CSVAGRPSSYNEQFF. This chain uses TRBV29-1 with TRBJ2-1; the D gene TCRdb calls, TRBD1, cannot be checked with no DNA. From germline, CDR1 is SQVTM and CDR2 ANQGSEA. This CDR3 has 15 amino acids.

The J gene is TRBJ1-2, the V gene TRBV7-2; there is no DNA to check the TCRdb D call of TRBD1. Germline assignment: CDR1 SGHTA and CDR2 FQGNSA. The CDR3 runs 13 residues. The CDR3 reads CASSWDRNYGYTF.

The chain recombines TRBV11-3 with TRBJ2-1; TCRdb reports TRBD1, a call that lacks DNA to check it against. Germline CDR1 and CDR2: SGHNT and YENEEA. This CDR3 comprises 15 residues. CDR3 in amino acids: CASSLTGVYHNEQFF.

The chain uses TRBV7-2 and TRBJ2-5; the TRBD2 assignment by TCRdb is unverifiable without DNA. The CDR3 spans 17 residues. CDR1 SGHTA and CDR2 FQGNSA come from the germline V gene. The CDR3 loop is CASSLRGSGTTQETQYF.

The chain carries TRBV5-6 and TRBJ1-5; TCRdb selects TRBD1, and the lack of DNA leaves this call unchecked. This CDR3 comprises 15 residues. Per germline, CDR1 SGHDT and CDR2 YYEEEE. CDR3 loop: CASSPNGGGNQPQHF.

The rearrangement joins TRBV7-8 to TRBJ2-7; the TRBD2 assignment by TCRdb is unverifiable without DNA. The CDR3 is 17 amino acids. Looked up from germline, CDR1 is SGHVS and CDR2 is FQNEAQ. CDR3: CASTRIGGLAGSYEQYF.

This chain links TRBV3-1 with TRBJ2-7. The CDR3 sequence is 17 residues long. CDR1 LGHDT and CDR2 YNNKEL come from the germline V gene (reference sequence). CDR3 sequence reads: CASSPFSGQETCYEQYF.

The chain combines TRBV15 with TRBJ2-5; absent DNA, TCRdb's TRBD2 call cannot be checked. Per germline, CDR1 LNHNV and CDR2 YYDKDF (reference sequence). CDR3 length: 16 residues. Here the CDR3 reads CATSRRLAGAAETQYF.

This rearrangement joins TRBV30 to TRBJ2-7. CDR3 length equals 11 residues. CDR1 is GTSNPN and CDR2 is SVGIG in the germline V gene (reference sequence). The CDR3 is CAWSAMYEQYF.

The gene calls are TRBV5-6 and TRBJ1-5; TCRdb lists TRBD1, though no DNA is available to test this call. The CDR3 totals 14 residues. Germline CDR1 SGHDT, CDR2 YYEEEE. CDR3 residues: CASSETGTNQPQHF.

V gene TRBV6-5 combines with J gene TRBJ2-6. This CDR3 comprises 16 residues. CDR1 and CDR2 from the germline V gene are MNHEY and SVGAGI. CDR3 loop: CASSYTFSPGANVLTF.

The chain has TRBV6-1 and TRBJ2-3; TCRdb's D call of TRBD2 is untestable without DNA. Germline CDR1 MNHNS, CDR2 SASEGT. The CDR3 has 15 amino acids. This CDR3 is CASGASGGAWDTQYF.

The rearrangement joins TRBV7-9 to TRBJ1-1. The CDR3 is 12 residues long. The germline CDR1 and CDR2 sequences are SEHNR and FQNEAQ (reference sequence). The CDR3 loop reads CASSQVNTEAFF.

The chain couples TRBV29-1 to TRBJ2-1; TCRdb designates TRBD2, a call that cannot be tested without DNA. This CDR3 spans 16 amino acids. Germline V lookup: CDR1 SQVTM, CDR2 ANQGSEA. The CDR3 loop reads CSVEQAGVGTYNEQFF.

The gene calls are TRBV28 and TRBJ2-7; TCRdb's D call of TRBD1 is untestable without DNA. The CDR3 runs 14 residues. In germline, CDR1 is MDHEN, CDR2 SYDVKM. The CDR3 loop reads CASSLGAKTYEQYF.

The chain uses TRBV20-1 and TRBJ2-3; TCRdb names TRBD1, which stays unverified in the absence of DNA. The CDR3 runs 14 residues. CDR1 DFQATT and CDR2 SNEGSKA come from the germline V gene (reference sequence). The CDR3: CSATGQERTDTQYF.

This CDR3 reads CASSSQQGGSNEQFF. V and J are TRBV7-2 and TRBJ2-1; absent DNA, TCRdb's TRBD1 call cannot be checked. From germline, CDR1 is SGHTA and CDR2 FQGNSA. The CDR3 spans 15 residues. Based on the CDR3 plus reference TRBV7-2 and TRBJ2-1, the full variable domain is GAGVSQSPSNKVTEKGKDVELRCDPISGHTALYWYRQSLGQGLEFLIYFQGNSAPDKSGLPSDRFSAERTGGSVSTLTIQRTQQEDSAVYLCASSSQQGGSNEQFFGPGTRLTVL.